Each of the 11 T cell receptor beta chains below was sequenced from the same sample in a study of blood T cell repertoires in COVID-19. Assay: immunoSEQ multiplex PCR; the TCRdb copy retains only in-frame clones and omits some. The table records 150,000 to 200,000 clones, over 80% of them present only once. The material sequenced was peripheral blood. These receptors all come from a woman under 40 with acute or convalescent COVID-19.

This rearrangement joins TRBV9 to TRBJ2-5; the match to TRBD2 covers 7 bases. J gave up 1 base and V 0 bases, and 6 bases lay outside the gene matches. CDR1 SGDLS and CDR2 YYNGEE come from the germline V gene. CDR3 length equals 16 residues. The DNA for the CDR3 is TGTGCCAGCAGCGTAGAGCCGGGGGGTGGCCAAGAGACCCAGTACTTC. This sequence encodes CASSVEPGGGQETQYF.

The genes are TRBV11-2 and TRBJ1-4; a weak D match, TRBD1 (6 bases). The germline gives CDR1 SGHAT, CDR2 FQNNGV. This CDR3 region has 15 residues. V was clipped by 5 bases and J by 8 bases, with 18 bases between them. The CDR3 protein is CASSTGGGWVEKLFF. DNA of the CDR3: TGTGCCAGCAGCACGGGGGGGGGCTGGGTGGAAAAACTGTTTTTT.

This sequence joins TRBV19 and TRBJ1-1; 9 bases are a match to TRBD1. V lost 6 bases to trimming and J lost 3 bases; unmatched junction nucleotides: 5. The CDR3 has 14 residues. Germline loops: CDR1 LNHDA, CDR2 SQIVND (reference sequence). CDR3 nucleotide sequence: TGTGCCAGTAGCCGGACAGGGGTTGACACTGAAGCTTTCTTT. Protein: CASSRTGVDTEAFF. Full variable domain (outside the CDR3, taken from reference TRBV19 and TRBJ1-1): DGGITQSPKYLFRKEGQNVTLSCEQNLNHDAMYWYRQDPGQGLRLIYYSQIVNDFQKGDIAEGYSVSREKKESFPLTVTSAQKNPTAFYLCASSRTGVDTEAFFGQGTRLTVV.

CDR3 nucleotides: TGCGCCAGCACCTCTCGGACAGGCTTCGGGGGTGGCTACACCTTC. This encodes CASTSRTGFGGGYTF. The rearrangement uses TRBV5-1 and TRBJ1-2, with TRBD1 matching over 7 bases. Germline CDR1 reads SGHRS; CDR2 reads YFSETQ. This CDR3 comprises 15 residues. V shed 6 bases, J shed 7 bases, and the junction held 15 bases outside the gene matches. Full variable domain (outside the CDR3, taken from reference TRBV5-1 and TRBJ1-2): KAGVTQTPRYLIKTRGQQVTLSCSPISGHRSVSWYQQTPGQGLQFLFEYFSETQRNKGNFPGRFSGRQFSNSRSEMNVSTLELGDSALYLCASTSRTGFGGGYTFGSGTRLTVV.

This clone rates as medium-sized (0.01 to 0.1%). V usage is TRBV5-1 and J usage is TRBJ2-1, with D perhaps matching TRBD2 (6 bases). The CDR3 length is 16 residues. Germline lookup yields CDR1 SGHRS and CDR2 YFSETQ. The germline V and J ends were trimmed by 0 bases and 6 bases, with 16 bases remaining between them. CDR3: CASSLVAAGPSNEQFF. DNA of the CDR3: TGCGCCAGCAGCTTGGTGGCGGCGGGACCAAGCAATGAGCAGTTCTTC.

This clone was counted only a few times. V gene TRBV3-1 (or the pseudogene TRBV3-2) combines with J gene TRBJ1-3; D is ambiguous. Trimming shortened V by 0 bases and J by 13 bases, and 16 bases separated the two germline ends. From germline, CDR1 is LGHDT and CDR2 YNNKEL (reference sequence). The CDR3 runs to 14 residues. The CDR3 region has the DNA TGTGCCAGCAGCCAAGATACAGCCGGTCTACCGATATATTTT. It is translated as CASSQDTAGLPIYF.

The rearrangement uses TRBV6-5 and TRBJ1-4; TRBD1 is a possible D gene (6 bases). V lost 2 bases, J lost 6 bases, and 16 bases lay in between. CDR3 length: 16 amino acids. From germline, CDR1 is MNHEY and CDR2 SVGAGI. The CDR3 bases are TGTGCCAGCAGTTACCTTCCCTTAGGGGGGGATGAAAAACTGTTTTTT. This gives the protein CASSYLPLGGDEKLFF.

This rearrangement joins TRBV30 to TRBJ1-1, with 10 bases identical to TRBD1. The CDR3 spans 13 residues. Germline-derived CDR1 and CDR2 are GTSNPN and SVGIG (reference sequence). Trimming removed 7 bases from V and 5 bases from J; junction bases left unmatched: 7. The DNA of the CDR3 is TGTGCCTTCTCCGGGACAGGGGTTACTGAAGCTTTCTTT. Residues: CAFSGTGVTEAFF.

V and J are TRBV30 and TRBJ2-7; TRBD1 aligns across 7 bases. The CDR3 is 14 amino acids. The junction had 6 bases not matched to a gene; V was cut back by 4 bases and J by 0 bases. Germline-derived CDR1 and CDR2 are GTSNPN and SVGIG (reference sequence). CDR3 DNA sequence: TGTGCCTGGATGGGGACAGAGAGCTCCTACGAGCAGTACTTC. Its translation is CAWMGTESSYEQYF.

The CDR3 DNA is TGTGCTAGTGGTTTGGCAATTTCAGGGGGGCACTATGGCTACACCTTC. It translates to CASGLAISGGHYGYTF. J is TRBJ1-2 and V is TRBV12-5; 7 nucleotides line up with TRBD1. There are 16 residues in the CDR3. In germline, CDR1 is LGHNT, CDR2 FRNRAP. J was trimmed by 3 bases and V by 1 base; bases with no gene match: 8. The full variable domain, in which reference TRBV12-5 and TRBJ1-2 provide the parts outside the CDR3, is DARVTQTPRHKVTEMGQEVTMRCQPILGHNTVFWYRQTMMQGLELLAYFRNRAPLDDSGMPKDRFSAEMPDATLATLKIQPSEPRDSAVYFCASGLAISGGHYGYTFGSGTRLTVV.

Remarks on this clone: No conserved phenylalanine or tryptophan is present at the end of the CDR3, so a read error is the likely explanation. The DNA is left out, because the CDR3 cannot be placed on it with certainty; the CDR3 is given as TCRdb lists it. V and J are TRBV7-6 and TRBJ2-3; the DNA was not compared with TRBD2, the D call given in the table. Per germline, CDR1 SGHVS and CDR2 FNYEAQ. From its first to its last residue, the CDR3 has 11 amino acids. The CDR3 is CASSSSGRAHL.